A single sample gave rise to the 8 T cell receptor beta chains below, sequenced in a study of technical replicates of blood from a few donors (dated by TCRdb to the late 2010s). The method was the immunoSEQ multiplex PCR assay. TCRdb holds this immuneACCESS table with in-frame rearrangements only. Some clones are missing; in checked studies, unresolved V genes explain under half, and the rest has no known cause. This sample comprises 85,000 to 90,000 clones, approximately 90% of them detected only once. The ten biggest clones cover over 0.2% of the sample. The sample consisted of T cells isolated from PBMCs. Receptor source: a human donor in good health.

The rearrangement uses TRBV29-1 and TRBJ2-7, with D tentatively TRBD2 (6 bases). CDR1 is SQVTM and CDR2 is ANQGSEA in the germline V gene. CDR3 size: 13 residues. V lost 7 bases and J lost 2, with 15 bases in between. The CDR3 spells CSGRGTDTYEQYF. CDR3 sequence (DNA): TGCAGCGGCCGCGGGACTGATACCTACGAGCAGTACTTC.

This chain connects TRBV5-1 to TRBJ1-1, with no clear D. This CDR3 has 15 amino acids. V was clipped by 3 bases and J by 1 base, with 13 bases between them. Looked up from germline, CDR1 is SGHRS and CDR2 is YFSETQ. In DNA form, the CDR3 reads TGCGCCAGCAGCTCGGAGCCGGAAGGGAACACTGAAGCTTTCTTT. This codes for CASSSEPEGNTEAFF.

The rearrangement uses TRBV20-1 and TRBJ1-5; the D gene is possibly TRBD1 (5 bases). This CDR3 has 11 residues. Per the germline V gene, CDR1 is DFQATT and CDR2 is SNEGSKA (reference sequence). V dropped 6 bases and J dropped 4 bases, with 7 bases sitting between them. CDR3 sequence: CSARQNQPQHF. CDR3 bases: TGCAGTGCCAGACAGAATCAGCCCCAGCATTTT.

This clone was counted once. The rearrangement links TRBV11-3 to TRBJ2-1; 12 nucleotides agree with TRBD2. Germline V lookup: CDR1 SGHNT, CDR2 YENEEA. The CDR3 covers 15 residues. V dropped 5 bases and J dropped 8; count of bases not matched to a gene: 7. For the CDR3, the DNA is TGTGCCAGCAGCGCGGGACTAGCGGGTGCGTATGAGCAGTTCTTC. It is translated as CASSAGLAGAYEQFF.

The chain couples TRBV7-8 to TRBJ1-1, with TRBD1 identical over 9 bases. Germline V gene sequence: CDR1 SGHVS, CDR2 FQNEAQ. The CDR3 has 18 amino acids. Trimming removed 0 bases from V and 3 bases from J; junction bases left unmatched: 11. CDR3 sequence reads: CASSLALTGGAVDTEAFF. The CDR3 DNA follows: TGTGCCAGCAGCTTAGCGCTCACAGGGGGCGCGGTGGACACTGAAGCTTTCTTT.

This clone showed up just once. The J gene is TRBJ2-3, the V gene TRBV4-1; D call uncertain. The V gene's germline CDR1 is MGHRA and CDR2 YSYEKL. V was shortened by 4 bases and J by 3 bases, with 11 bases between the two germline ends. CDR3 length: 14 amino acids. CDR3 coding DNA: TGCGCCAGCAGCCCCCATTACCGGACAGATACGCAGTATTTT. It specifies CASSPHYRTDTQYF.

The chain carries TRBV9 and TRBJ2-1; D gene uncertain. CDR1 is SGDLS and CDR2 is YYNGEE in the germline V gene. The CDR3 covers 15 residues. V gave up 1 base and J gave up 2 bases, with 10 bases separating them. The CDR3 sequence: CASSVRSVPYNEQFF. The CDR3 DNA follows: TGTGCCAGCAGCGTACGCTCGGTCCCCTACAATGAGCAGTTCTTC.

For the CDR3, the DNA is TGTGCCAGCAGTTTAACGGGAGGGGGGTACACTGAAGCTTTCTTT. Protein product: CASSLTGGGYTEAFF. This rearrangement joins TRBV27 to TRBJ1-1; a possible D gene is TRBD1 (6 bases). Germline CDR1 is MNHEY and CDR2 is SMNVEV (reference sequence). V lost 2 bases to trimming and J lost 3 bases, with 13 bases between them. This CDR3 comprises 15 residues.